A single sample is the source of the 20 T cell receptor beta chains below, sequenced in a study of T cell responses to AZD1222 COVID-19 vaccine. Profiled with immunoSEQ multiplex PCR; TCRdb holds only in-frame clones, not every one. The sample has approximately 52,000 clones, roughly 87% seen once. The starting material was peripheral blood, obtained 28 days after the second AZD1222 dose. Receptors originate from an adult who received the AZD1222 COVID-19 vaccine.

The gene calls are TRBV6-1 and TRBJ2-3, with 8 bases matching TRBD2. The CDR3 consists of 16 residues. Germline values: CDR1 MNHNS, CDR2 SASEGT. V trimming: 4 bases; J trimming: 1 base; junction bases outside the gene matches: 7. CDR3 DNA: TGTGCCAGCAGTGTGTCTAGCGGGTCTCGCACAGATACGCAGTATTTT. Protein product: CASSVSSGSRTDTQYF.

The chain couples TRBV9 to TRBJ1-1; D is perhaps TRBD1 (5 bases). This CDR3 has 13 residues. V lost 3 bases and J 0 bases, leaving 6 bases between the germline ends. The germline V gene encodes CDR1 SGDLS and CDR2 YYNGEE. The DNA for the CDR3 is TGTGCCAGCAGCGAGGGGATGAACACTGAAGCTTTCTTT. It is translated as CASSEGMNTEAFF.

The J gene is TRBJ2-1, the V gene TRBV10-1; D may be TRBD1 or TRBD2 (5 bases each). Between the trimmed V and J ends, which lost 2 bases and 2 bases, there was a span of 10 bases. Germline V gives CDR1 WNHNN, CDR2 SYGVQD (reference sequence). The length of the CDR3 is 15 residues. The CDR3 DNA is TGCGCCAGCAGTGAGGGGGGAGCGGCCTACAATGAGCAGTTCTTC. This translates into CASSEGGAAYNEQFF.

The chain combines TRBV11-3 with TRBJ2-1; D possibly corresponds to TRBD1 (5 bases). The ends were cut back, 5 bases at V and 9 bases at J, with 11 bases in the middle. This CDR3 contains 12 residues. From germline, CDR1 is SGHNT and CDR2 YENEEA. The CDR3 region has the DNA TGTGCCAGCAGCCTCACAAGGGGTGAGCAGTTCTTC. This gives the protein CASSLTRGEQFF.

Comments on this clone: The same CDR3 also results from other DNA sequences found in this sample. V and J are TRBV5-4 and TRBJ2-5; D gene uncertain. Per germline, CDR1 SGHNT and CDR2 YYREEE (reference sequence). The CDR3 consists of 14 residues. Trimming took 0 bases from V and 1 from J, leaving 7 bases between them. Here the CDR3 reads CASSLERPQETQYF. CDR3 bases: TGTGCCAGCAGCTTGGAACGGCCCCAAGAGACCCAGTACTTC.

The CDR3 bases are TGTGCCTGGAGAGTAGCGGGAGGCGGGGTCAATGAGCAGTTCTTC. Translation: CAWRVAGGGVNEQFF. This sequence joins TRBV30 and TRBJ2-1; 10 nucleotides line up with TRBD2. Germline V gene data show CDR1 as GTSNPN and CDR2 as SVGIG (reference sequence). Trimming cost V 3 bases and J 6 bases; bases outside gene matches: 8. The CDR3 spans 15 residues. The whole variable domain, filled in from reference TRBV30 and TRBJ2-1, reads SQTIHQWPATLVQPVGSPLSLECTVEGTSNPNLYWYRQAAGRGLQLLFYSVGIGQISSEVPQNLSASRPQDRQFILSSKKLLLSDSGFYLCAWRVAGGGVNEQFFGPGTRLTVL.

The chain links TRBV10-2 to TRBJ1-3; 8 bases fit TRBD1. Per germline, CDR1 WSHSY and CDR2 SAAADI. The CDR3 covers 16 residues. V gave up 10 bases and J gave up 0 bases; unmatched junction bases: 11. The CDR3 DNA follows: TGCGCCAAACGGACAGGGATATTTTCCTCTGGAAACACCATATATTTT. It specifies CAKRTGIFSSGNTIYF.

This chain links TRBV29-1 with TRBJ2-3; D is ambiguous. The germline CDR1 and CDR2 sequences are SQVTM and ANQGSEA. This CDR3 comprises 13 residues. V gave up 6 bases and J gave up 0 bases, with 10 bases separating them. This chain's CDR3 is CSVAPDSTDTQYF. As DNA, the CDR3 is TGCAGCGTCGCCCCGGATAGCACAGATACGCAGTATTTT.

The V and J genes are TRBV5-1 and TRBJ2-3; D uncertain. The CDR3 is 13 amino acids. Germline values: CDR1 SGHRS, CDR2 YFSETQ. V dropped 4 bases and J dropped 6 bases, with 12 bases sitting between them. CDR3 sequence: CASSTDPGDTQYF. CDR3 nucleotide sequence: TGCGCCAGCAGCACAGACCCCGGGGATACGCAGTATTTT.

The chain uses TRBV27 and TRBJ1-3; D is ambiguous. The V and J ends lost 5 bases and 3 bases respectively, with 17 bases between them. Looked up from germline, CDR1 is MNHEY and CDR2 is SMNVEV (reference sequence). The CDR3 runs to 16 residues. The CDR3 region has the DNA TGTGCCAGCAGTCCCTCCCGCGGCCTTAGTGGAAACACCATATATTTT. Protein sequence: CASSPSRGLSGNTIYF.

This rearrangement joins TRBV2 to TRBJ1-3, with 7 bases that match TRBD1. The CDR3 has 14 amino acids. J was trimmed by 4 bases and V by 6 bases; bases with no gene match: 6. Germline loops: CDR1 SNHLY, CDR2 FYNNEI. For the CDR3, the DNA is TGTGCCAGCAGACGGGACAGCTTCGGAAACACCATATATTTT. Protein product: CASRRDSFGNTIYF.

The chain carries TRBV28 and TRBJ1-2, with no clear D. The CDR3 spans 13 residues. CDR1 is MDHEN and CDR2 is SYDVKM in the germline V gene. With 3 bases removed from V and 8 bases from J, the gap between germline ends came to 13 bases. The CDR3 sequence: CASSFVGRGGYTF. The DNA for the CDR3 is TGTGCCAGCAGTTTCGTTGGTCGCGGAGGCTACACCTTC.

V is TRBV6-4 and J is TRBJ2-2; TRBD1 might be the D (5 bases). Trimming cost V 6 bases and J 5 bases, with 13 bases left between them. The CDR3 sequence is 14 residues long. Germline CDR1 MRHNA, CDR2 SNTAGT. The CDR3 DNA sequence: TGTGCCAGCAGAGGCAGGGAAGGTACCGGGGAGCTGTTTTTT. It specifies CASRGREGTGELFF.

The V and J genes are TRBV11-2 and TRBJ1-2; 11 nucleotides line up with TRBD1. The CDR3 spans 13 residues. Trimming took 5 bases from V and 8 from J; bases not matched to a gene: 4. The germline V gene encodes CDR1 SGHAT and CDR2 FQNNGV. Written as DNA, the CDR3 is TGTGCCAGCAGCCCGGACAGGGGGCTGGGCTACACCTTC. Translated, it gives CASSPDRGLGYTF.

This rearrangement joins TRBV12-3 or TRBV12-4 to TRBJ2-7; tentative D call: TRBD2 (5 bases). Trimming took 1 base from V and 6 from J, leaving 10 bases between them. The CDR3 runs 13 residues. The CDR3 nucleotides are TGTGCCAGCAGTTTAGGGAAGAGCGGCGAGCAGTACTTC. It is translated as CASSLGKSGEQYF.

The V call is TRBV9, the J call TRBJ2-1; D is perhaps TRBD1 or TRBD2 (6 bases each). The germline gives CDR1 SGDLS, CDR2 YYNGEE. This CDR3 is built from 11 residues. V was shortened by 5 bases and J by 9 bases, with 9 bases between the two germline ends. The CDR3 nucleotides read TGTGCCAGCAGTACGGGGGCTGAGCAGTTCTTC. This sequence encodes CASSTGAEQFF.

The chain joins TRBV3-1 (or the pseudogene TRBV3-2) to TRBJ1-3, with no clear D. Trimming removed 0 bases at V and 3 bases at J, with 12 bases between. The CDR3 loop spans 16 amino acids. Germline CDR1 is LGHDT and CDR2 is YNNKEL (reference sequence). CDR3 in amino acids: CASSQEEGVGGNTIYF. The CDR3 DNA follows: TGTGCCAGCAGCCAAGAGGAGGGAGTTGGTGGAAACACCATATATTTT.

CDR3 bases: TGCGCCAGCAGCCCACTCTTGAGACCCGGGGGGGAGCAGTACTTC. This encodes CASSPLLRPGGEQYF. The chain is built from TRBV4-1 and TRBJ2-7; TRBD2 matches 7 bases. V dropped 4 bases and J dropped 7; count of bases not matched to a gene: 13. CDR1 MGHRA and CDR2 YSYEKL come from the germline V gene. This CDR3 is built from 15 residues.

The genes are TRBV14 and TRBJ2-7; either TRBD1 or TRBD2 may fit D (5 bases each). Germline loops: CDR1 SGHDN, CDR2 FVKESK. The V end was cut by 0 bases, the J end by 4 bases, with 13 bases between. The CDR3 is 15 residues long. The CDR3 DNA is TGTGCCAGCAGCCAAGATTTGGGGACCGCATACGAGCAGTACTTC. Protein product: CASSQDLGTAYEQYF.

This chain links TRBV5-1 with TRBJ1-1, with D possibly matching TRBD1 (5 bases). V dropped 3 bases and J dropped 3 bases, with 21 bases sitting between them. This CDR3 region has 17 residues. Looked up from germline, CDR1 is SGHRS and CDR2 is YFSETQ. The CDR3 spells CASSSGMGLRGDTEAFF. DNA of the CDR3: TGCGCCAGCAGCTCGGGCATGGGCCTCCGGGGGGACACTGAAGCTTTCTTT.